This TCR beta chain was retrieved from a study of cytomegalovirus exposure and HLA in healthy donors. PCR primers comprised 60 Vbeta and 13 Jbeta primers. The assay was immunoSEQ multiplex PCR, and TCRdb's table has in-frame clones only and misses some. The sample records about 160,000 clones, 65% to 85% being singletons. Overall study findings and caveats: Many donors carried some public TCRs, although rarity characterized most TCR sequences. The classifier reportedly diagnosed cytomegalovirus status with high specificity and sensitivity.

Turning to this clone: Its target is not known.

Sequencing input: PBMCs. This clonotype was obtained from a man aged 45-65 years in good health and CMV-seropositive.

CDR3 region: CASSFRDRGNQPQHF. Written as DNA, the CDR3 is TGTGCCAGCAGTTTCCGGGACAGGGGCAATCAGCCCCAGCATTTT. The chain recombines TRBV28 with TRBJ1-5; TRBD1 matches at 9 bases. Germline loops: CDR1 MDHEN, CDR2 SYDVKM. The J segment lost 2 bases and the V segment lost 3 bases, leaving 2 bases of the junction unmatched. The CDR3 has 15 residues.